The T cell receptor beta chain under discussion was sequenced for a study of post-analysis software for immune sequencing data. Overall study findings and caveats: A significant reduction in normalized Chao1 diversity was observed in multiple sclerosis patients versus controls. Included in a set of about five TRBV segments more frequent in patients than controls were TRBV5-6, TRBV5-1 and TRBV20-1.

Worth noting for this clonotype: Its antigen is currently unknown.

The authors incorporated unique molecular identifiers into the TCR beta cDNA libraries. T cells numbering about 0.9 to 10 million yielded cDNA molecules that totaled roughly 500,000. TCRdb re-called the PCR reads with MiXCR, one entry per CDR3 protein. The table shows 650,000 to 900,000 distinct CDR3 sequences, with roughly 50% occurring only once. There are 18 residues in the CDR3. Unmatched junction bases numbered 15, after V lost 5 bases and J lost 5 bases. CDR1 is MNHNS and CDR2 is SASEGT in the germline V gene. V gene TRBV6-1 combines with J gene TRBJ2-5; TRBD2 matches 12 bases. The sequencing input was blood. This TCR was sampled from a girl under 18 with multiple sclerosis. The DNA for the CDR3 is TGTGCCAGCAGTATCAAGAGACTAGCGGGAGACCTTTTTGAGACCCAGTACTTC. Translating it yields CASSIKRLAGDLFETQYF.